This entry lists 3 T cell receptor beta chains sequenced from one sample in a study of identical twins. One entry per CDR3 protein, called by TCRdb with MiXCR from the 5' RACE reads. In the table there are around 480,000 distinct CDR3 sequences, 14% of which are singletons. These records were also assigned to another study, of yellow fever vaccine responses in identical twins.

Sequenced sample: CD4+ T cells sorted from blood. These receptors originate from a woman aged 18 to 35 in good health.

The chain recombines TRBV4-1 with TRBJ2-7; 15 positions agree with TRBD2. Trimming removed 6 bases from V and 7 bases from J; junction bases left unmatched: 13. Germline V gene sequence: CDR1 MGHRA, CDR2 YSYEKL. CDR3 size: 17 residues. CDR3 bases: TGCGCCAGCAGTTGGGACCCCAGGACTAGCGGGAGGGGAGAGCAGTACTTC. Residues: CASSWDPRTSGRGEQYF.

There are a few counts of this clonotype. The V and J genes are TRBV28 and TRBJ2-7, with D perhaps matching TRBD1 (5 bases). CDR1 MDHEN and CDR2 SYDVKM come from the germline V gene. The CDR3 consists of 14 residues. V gave up 2 bases and J gave up 7 bases, with 15 bases separating them. Here the CDR3 reads CASSLHSAGWEQYF. CDR3 nucleotide sequence: TGTGCCAGCAGTTTACACAGCGCAGGGTGGGAGCAGTACTTC.

This clonotype was found many times. For the CDR3, the DNA is TGTGCCAGCGCCCTCGGAAAGTCGGGACAGGGGGGCTATAATTCACCCCTCCACTTT. It codes for CASALGKSGQGGYNSPLHF. V usage is TRBV27 and J usage is TRBJ1-6; 11 bases match TRBD1. Trimming at V came to 8 bases and at J to 3 bases, leaving 15 bases not matched to a gene. Germline V CDR1 and CDR2: MNHEY, SMNVEV (reference sequence). CDR3 length: 19 residues.